These 10 T cell receptor beta chains came from one sample sequenced in a study of T cell responses to AZD1222 COVID-19 vaccine. The method was immunoSEQ multiplex PCR; TCRdb's version includes in-frame clones alone and lacks a portion of them. The data contain roughly 65,000 clones, 60% to 85% of them singletons. The sequencing used peripheral blood, collected on day 0 of AZD1222 vaccination. These receptor sequences come from an adult in good health.

This clone was counted only a few times. The V and J genes are TRBV5-1 and TRBJ1-6, with 8 positions matching TRBD1. The J segment lost 10 bases and the V segment lost 3 bases, leaving 6 bases of the junction unmatched. The CDR3 sequence is 14 residues long. CDR1 SGHRS and CDR2 YFSETQ come from the germline V gene. Written as DNA, the CDR3 is TGCGCCAGCAGCTCAGGGGGCGCGGAATCACCCCTCCACTTT. Protein product: CASSSGGAESPLHF.

The J gene is TRBJ1-4, the V gene TRBV7-9, with D possibly matching TRBD1 (5 bases). Germline V gene sequence: CDR1 SEHNR, CDR2 FQNEAQ (reference sequence). The CDR3 totals 15 residues. The V end was cut by 2 bases, the J end by 7 bases, with 14 bases between. The CDR3 loop is CASSLIGQRGEKLFF. In DNA, the CDR3 is TGTGCCAGCAGCTTAATAGGACAACGGGGTGAAAAACTGTTTTTT. Full variable domain (outside the CDR3, taken from reference TRBV7-9 and TRBJ1-4): DTGVSQNPRHKITKRGQNVTFRCDPISEHNRLYWYRQTLGQGPEFLTYFQNEAQLEKSRLLSDRFSAERPKGSFSTLEIQRTEQGDSAMYLCASSLIGQRGEKLFFGSGTQLSVL.

This chain joins TRBV6-6 and TRBJ1-6; no reliable D call. Germline-derived CDR1 and CDR2 are MNHNY and SVGAGI (reference sequence). V was cut by 2 bases and J by 6 bases, with 5 bases left in between. The CDR3 extends over 13 amino acids. In nucleotides, the CDR3 is TGTGCCAGCAGTTACAGGATTAATTCACCCCTCCACTTT. It encodes CASSYRINSPLHF.

This clone was found a few times. This chain links TRBV28 with TRBJ1-2; the D gene is possibly TRBD1 (5 bases). CDR1 and CDR2 (germline): MDHEN, SYDVKM. The CDR3 contains 14 residues. Trimming shortened V by 3 bases and J by 6 bases, and 14 bases separated the two germline ends. In DNA, the CDR3 is TGTGCCAGCAGTTTTCAGGGAGACGCCAATGGCTACACCTTC. Translating it yields CASSFQGDANGYTF.

The rearrangement uses TRBV30 and TRBJ2-5, with D possibly matching TRBD2 (6 bases). V was clipped by 2 bases and J by 5 bases, with 18 bases between them. The CDR3 length is 15 residues. The germline gives CDR1 GTSNPN, CDR2 SVGIG (reference sequence). The CDR3 coding sequence is TGTGCCTGGAGTCCAGATTGGGTTGCGGGGGAGACCCAGTACTTC. Translated, it gives CAWSPDWVAGETQYF.

The chain couples TRBV7-2 to TRBJ2-3; D call uncertain. The V gene lost 3 bases and the J gene lost 0 bases, with 10 bases spanning the gap. CDR3 size: 15 residues. Germline V gives CDR1 SGHTA, CDR2 FQGNSA. The CDR3 spells CASSLVVTSTDTQYF. In nucleotides, the CDR3 is TGTGCCAGCAGCTTGGTCGTCACTAGCACAGATACGCAGTATTTT.

This clone was detected a few times. The chain carries TRBV5-5 and TRBJ2-7, with D perhaps TRBD2 (5 bases). CDR3 length equals 15 residues. The germline CDR1 and CDR2 sequences are SGHKS and YYEKEE (reference sequence). V gave up 0 bases and J gave up 1 base, with 11 bases separating them. CDR3 in DNA: TGTGCCAGCAGCTTGGTTACCTCGGGGTCCTACGAGCAGTACTTC. Its protein product is CASSLVTSGSYEQYF. Variable domain in full (rest from reference TRBV5-5 and TRBJ2-7): DAGVTQSPTHLIKTRGQQVTLRCSPISGHKSVSWYQQVLGQGPQFIFQYYEKEERGRGNFPDRFSARQFPNYSSELNVNALLLGDSALYLCASSLVTSGSYEQYFGPGTRLTVT.

This clone was counted once. The chain links TRBV5-4 to TRBJ2-2, with 11 bases matching TRBD1. V dropped 5 bases and J dropped 7; count of bases not matched to a gene: 10. The CDR3 spans 16 residues. From germline, CDR1 is SGHNT and CDR2 YYREEE (reference sequence). The CDR3 spells CASSLGQGAPYGELFF. The CDR3 coding sequence is TGTGCCAGCAGTCTAGGACAGGGGGCCCCATACGGGGAGCTGTTTTTT. Together with reference TRBV5-4 and TRBJ2-2, the CDR3 gives the full variable domain: ETGVTQSPTHLIKTRGQQVTLRCSSQSGHNTVSWYQQALGQGPQFIFQYYREEENGRGNFPPRFSGLQFPNYSSELNVNALELDDSALYLCASSLGQGAPYGELFFGEGSRLTVL.

This clone was picked up a small number of times. This sequence joins TRBV19 and TRBJ2-7; 10 bases agree with TRBD1. Germline assignment: CDR1 LNHDA and CDR2 SQIVND (reference sequence). The CDR3 is made up of 15 amino acids. V shed 3 bases, J shed 0 bases, and the junction held 2 bases outside the gene matches. CDR3 in amino acids: CASSMWTGGSYEQYF. The CDR3 DNA reads TGTGCCAGTAGTATGTGGACAGGGGGCTCCTACGAGCAGTACTTC.

The chain is built from TRBV7-6 and TRBJ1-6, with a possible D match to TRBD1 (5 bases). V lost 5 bases, J lost 3 bases, and 8 bases lay in between. Germline CDR1 SGHVS, CDR2 FNYEAQ. The CDR3 covers 14 residues. The DNA for the CDR3 is TGTGCCAGCAGCCGAGACAGCTATAATTCACCCCTCCACTTT. This translates into CASSRDSYNSPLHF.